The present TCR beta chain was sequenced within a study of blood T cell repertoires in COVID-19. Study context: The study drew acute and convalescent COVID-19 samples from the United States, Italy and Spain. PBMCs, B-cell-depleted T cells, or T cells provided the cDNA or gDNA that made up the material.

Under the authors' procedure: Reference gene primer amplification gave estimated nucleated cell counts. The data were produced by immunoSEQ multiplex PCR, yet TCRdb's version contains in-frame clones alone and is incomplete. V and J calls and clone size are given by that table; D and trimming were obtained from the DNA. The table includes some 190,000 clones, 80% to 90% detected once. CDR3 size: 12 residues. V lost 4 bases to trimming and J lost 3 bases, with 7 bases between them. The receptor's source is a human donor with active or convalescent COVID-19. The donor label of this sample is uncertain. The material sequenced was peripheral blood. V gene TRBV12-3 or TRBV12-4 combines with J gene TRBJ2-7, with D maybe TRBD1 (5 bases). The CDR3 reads CASSYDSYEQYF. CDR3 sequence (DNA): TGTGCCAGCAGTTACGACAGCTACGAGCAGTACTTC.